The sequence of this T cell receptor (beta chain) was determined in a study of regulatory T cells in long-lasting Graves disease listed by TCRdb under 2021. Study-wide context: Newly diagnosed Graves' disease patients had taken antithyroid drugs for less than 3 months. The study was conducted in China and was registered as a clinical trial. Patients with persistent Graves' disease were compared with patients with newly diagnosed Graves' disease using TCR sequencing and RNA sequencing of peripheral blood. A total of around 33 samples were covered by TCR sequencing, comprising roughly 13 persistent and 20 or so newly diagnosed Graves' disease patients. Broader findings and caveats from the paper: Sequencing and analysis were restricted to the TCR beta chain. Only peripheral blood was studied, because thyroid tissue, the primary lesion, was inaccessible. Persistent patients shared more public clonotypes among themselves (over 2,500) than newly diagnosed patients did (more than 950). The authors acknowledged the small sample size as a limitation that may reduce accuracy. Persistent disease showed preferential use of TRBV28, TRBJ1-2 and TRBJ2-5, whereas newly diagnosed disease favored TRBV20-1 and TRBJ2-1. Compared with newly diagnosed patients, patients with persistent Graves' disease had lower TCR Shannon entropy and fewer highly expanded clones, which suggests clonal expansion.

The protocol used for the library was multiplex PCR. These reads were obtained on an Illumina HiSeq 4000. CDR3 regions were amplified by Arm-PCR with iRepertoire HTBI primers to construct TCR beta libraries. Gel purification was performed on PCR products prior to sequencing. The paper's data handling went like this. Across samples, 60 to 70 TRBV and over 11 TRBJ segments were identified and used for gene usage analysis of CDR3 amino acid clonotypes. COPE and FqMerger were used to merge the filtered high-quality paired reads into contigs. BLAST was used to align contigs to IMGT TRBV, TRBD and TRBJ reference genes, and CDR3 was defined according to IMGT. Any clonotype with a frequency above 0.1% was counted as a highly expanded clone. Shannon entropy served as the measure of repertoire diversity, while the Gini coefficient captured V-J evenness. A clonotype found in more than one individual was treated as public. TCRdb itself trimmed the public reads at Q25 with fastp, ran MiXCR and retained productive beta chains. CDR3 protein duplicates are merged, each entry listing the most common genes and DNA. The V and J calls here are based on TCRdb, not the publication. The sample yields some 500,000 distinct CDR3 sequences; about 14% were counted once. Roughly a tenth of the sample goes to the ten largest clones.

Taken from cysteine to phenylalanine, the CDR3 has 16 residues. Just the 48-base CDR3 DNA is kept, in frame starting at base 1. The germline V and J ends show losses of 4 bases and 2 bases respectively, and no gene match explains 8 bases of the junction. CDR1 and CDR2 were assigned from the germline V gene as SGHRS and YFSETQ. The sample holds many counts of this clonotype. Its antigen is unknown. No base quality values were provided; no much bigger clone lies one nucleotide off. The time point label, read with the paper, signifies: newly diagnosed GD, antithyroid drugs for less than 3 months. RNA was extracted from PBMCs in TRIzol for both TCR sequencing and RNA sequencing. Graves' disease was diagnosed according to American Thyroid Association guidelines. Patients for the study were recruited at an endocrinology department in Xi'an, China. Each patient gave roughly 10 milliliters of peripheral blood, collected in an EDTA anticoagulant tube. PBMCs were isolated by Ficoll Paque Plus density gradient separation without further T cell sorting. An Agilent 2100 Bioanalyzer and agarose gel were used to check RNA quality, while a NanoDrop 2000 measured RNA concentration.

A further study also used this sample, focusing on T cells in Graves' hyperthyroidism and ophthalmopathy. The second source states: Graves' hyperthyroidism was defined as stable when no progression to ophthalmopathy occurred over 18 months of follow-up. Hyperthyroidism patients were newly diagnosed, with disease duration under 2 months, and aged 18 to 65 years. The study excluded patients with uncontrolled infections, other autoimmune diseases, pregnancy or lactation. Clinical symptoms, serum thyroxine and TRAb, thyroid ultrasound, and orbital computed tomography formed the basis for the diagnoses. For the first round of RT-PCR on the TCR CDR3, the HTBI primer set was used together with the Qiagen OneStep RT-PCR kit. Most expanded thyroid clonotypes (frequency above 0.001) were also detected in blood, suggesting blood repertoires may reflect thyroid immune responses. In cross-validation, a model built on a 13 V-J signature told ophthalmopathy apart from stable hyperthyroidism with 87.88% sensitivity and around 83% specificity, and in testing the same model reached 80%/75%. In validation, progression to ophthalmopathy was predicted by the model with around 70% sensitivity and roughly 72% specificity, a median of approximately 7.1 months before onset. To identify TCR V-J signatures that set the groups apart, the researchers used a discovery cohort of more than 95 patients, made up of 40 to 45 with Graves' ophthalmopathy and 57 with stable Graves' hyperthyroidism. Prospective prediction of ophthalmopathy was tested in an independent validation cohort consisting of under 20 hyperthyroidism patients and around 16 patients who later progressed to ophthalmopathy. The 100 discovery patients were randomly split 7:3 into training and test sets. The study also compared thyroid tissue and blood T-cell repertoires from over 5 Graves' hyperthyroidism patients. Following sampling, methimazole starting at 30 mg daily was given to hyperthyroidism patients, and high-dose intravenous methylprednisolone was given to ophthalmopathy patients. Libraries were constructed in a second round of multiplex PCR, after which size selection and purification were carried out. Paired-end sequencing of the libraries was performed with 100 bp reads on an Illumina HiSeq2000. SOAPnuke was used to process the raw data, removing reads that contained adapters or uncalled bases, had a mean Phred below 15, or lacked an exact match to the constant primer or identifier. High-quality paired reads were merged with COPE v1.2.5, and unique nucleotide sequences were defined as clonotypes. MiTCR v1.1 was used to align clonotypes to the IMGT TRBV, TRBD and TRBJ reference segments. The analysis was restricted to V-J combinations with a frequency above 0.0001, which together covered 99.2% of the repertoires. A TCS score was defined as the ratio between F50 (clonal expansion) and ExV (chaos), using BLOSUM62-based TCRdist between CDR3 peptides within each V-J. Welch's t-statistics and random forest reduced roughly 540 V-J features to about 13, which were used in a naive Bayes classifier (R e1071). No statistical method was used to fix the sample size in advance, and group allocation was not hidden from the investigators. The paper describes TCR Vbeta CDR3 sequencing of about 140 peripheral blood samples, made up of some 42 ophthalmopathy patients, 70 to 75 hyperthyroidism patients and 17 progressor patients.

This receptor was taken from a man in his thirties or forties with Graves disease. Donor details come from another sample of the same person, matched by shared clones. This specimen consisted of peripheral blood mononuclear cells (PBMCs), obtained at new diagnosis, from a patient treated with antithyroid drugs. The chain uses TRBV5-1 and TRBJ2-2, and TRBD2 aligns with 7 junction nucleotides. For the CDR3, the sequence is CASSPFRLANTGELFF. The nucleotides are TGCGCCAGCAGCCCATTTCGACTAGCTAACACCGGGGAGCTGTTTTTT.